These T cell receptor beta chains were read from a single sample in a study of T cell responses to AZD1222 COVID-19 vaccine. TCRdb's copy holds only in-frame clones and misses some; the assay was immunoSEQ multiplex PCR. The repertoire has 150,000 to 200,000 clones, 88% of them found once; the top ten carry about 9.9%. Sample: peripheral blood, taken 28 days after the second AZD1222 dose. The source of these receptors is an adult who received the AZD1222 COVID-19 vaccine. The CDR3 runs from the conserved cysteine through the conserved F or W.

len	v_gene	j_gene	CDR3aa
18	TRBV5-1	TRBJ1-6	CASSSEPGQGSRNSPLHF
15	TRBV3-1/TRBV3-2	TRBJ1-3	CASTPGQTMGNTIYF
15	TRBV19	TRBJ1-1	CASSTISDRATEAFF
12	TRBV6-1	TRBJ2-1	CASSEAGGQGLF
13	TRBV6-4	TRBJ1-6	CASSEGGNSPLHF
14	TRBV6-2/TRBV6-3	TRBJ1-5	CASSRVGGLQPQHF
13	TRBV12-3/TRBV12-4	TRBJ1-5	CASSLSGNQPQHF
15	TRBV25-1	TRBJ1-2	CASSYGQGDVYGYTF
13	TRBV10-3	TRBJ1-4	CATRQATNEKLFF
17	TRBV5-6	TRBJ2-1	CASSLVLAGTGKNEQFF
15	TRBV5-1	TRBJ2-2	CASSSPSGGSGELFF
14	TRBV19	TRBJ2-7	CASSIRTDSYEQYF
13	TRBV19	TRBJ1-1	CASNLGSYTEAFF
13	TRBV27	TRBJ1-4	CASKDGGLEKLFF
15	TRBV10-3	TRBJ1-3	CAISESRGSGNTIYF
12	TRBV30	TRBJ2-1	CAFRRGGFEQFF
13	TRBV6-5	TRBJ1-1	CASRGPSRVEAFF
12	TRBV6-5	TRBJ2-5	CASRVREETQYF
16	TRBV4-3	TRBJ1-1	CASSQANDRWDTEAFF
13	TRBV29-1	TRBJ1-2	CSARTGLTRGYTF
16	TRBV9	TRBJ2-2	CASSVALAGGTGELFF
14	TRBV7-8	TRBJ1-2	CASSFGTAIYGYTF
14	TRBV7-2	TRBJ2-5	CASSLLGRSETQYF
16	TRBV7-2	TRBJ1-2	CASSPRGTGYDYGYTF
14	TRBV6-5	TRBJ1-1	CASSYSGGVTEAFF
18	TRBV3-1/TRBV3-2	TRBJ2-2	CASTSGLAGGLDTGELFF
13	TRBV12-3/TRBV12-4	TRBJ1-5	CASSLTGDQPQHF
17	TRBV10-3	TRBJ1-2	CAITASPQTWGAGGYTF
14	TRBV19	TRBJ2-7	CASSQGLVRGEQYF
16	TRBV5-1	TRBJ1-4	CASSLDGRQANEKLFF
16	TRBV12-5	TRBJ1-5	CASGLGQGVSNQPQHF
16	TRBV30	TRBJ2-3	CAWSGVGRGGEDTQYF
15	TRBV30	TRBJ2-2	CAWSFGATNTGELFF
15	TRBV15	TRBJ2-7	CATSRVGQGVYEQYF